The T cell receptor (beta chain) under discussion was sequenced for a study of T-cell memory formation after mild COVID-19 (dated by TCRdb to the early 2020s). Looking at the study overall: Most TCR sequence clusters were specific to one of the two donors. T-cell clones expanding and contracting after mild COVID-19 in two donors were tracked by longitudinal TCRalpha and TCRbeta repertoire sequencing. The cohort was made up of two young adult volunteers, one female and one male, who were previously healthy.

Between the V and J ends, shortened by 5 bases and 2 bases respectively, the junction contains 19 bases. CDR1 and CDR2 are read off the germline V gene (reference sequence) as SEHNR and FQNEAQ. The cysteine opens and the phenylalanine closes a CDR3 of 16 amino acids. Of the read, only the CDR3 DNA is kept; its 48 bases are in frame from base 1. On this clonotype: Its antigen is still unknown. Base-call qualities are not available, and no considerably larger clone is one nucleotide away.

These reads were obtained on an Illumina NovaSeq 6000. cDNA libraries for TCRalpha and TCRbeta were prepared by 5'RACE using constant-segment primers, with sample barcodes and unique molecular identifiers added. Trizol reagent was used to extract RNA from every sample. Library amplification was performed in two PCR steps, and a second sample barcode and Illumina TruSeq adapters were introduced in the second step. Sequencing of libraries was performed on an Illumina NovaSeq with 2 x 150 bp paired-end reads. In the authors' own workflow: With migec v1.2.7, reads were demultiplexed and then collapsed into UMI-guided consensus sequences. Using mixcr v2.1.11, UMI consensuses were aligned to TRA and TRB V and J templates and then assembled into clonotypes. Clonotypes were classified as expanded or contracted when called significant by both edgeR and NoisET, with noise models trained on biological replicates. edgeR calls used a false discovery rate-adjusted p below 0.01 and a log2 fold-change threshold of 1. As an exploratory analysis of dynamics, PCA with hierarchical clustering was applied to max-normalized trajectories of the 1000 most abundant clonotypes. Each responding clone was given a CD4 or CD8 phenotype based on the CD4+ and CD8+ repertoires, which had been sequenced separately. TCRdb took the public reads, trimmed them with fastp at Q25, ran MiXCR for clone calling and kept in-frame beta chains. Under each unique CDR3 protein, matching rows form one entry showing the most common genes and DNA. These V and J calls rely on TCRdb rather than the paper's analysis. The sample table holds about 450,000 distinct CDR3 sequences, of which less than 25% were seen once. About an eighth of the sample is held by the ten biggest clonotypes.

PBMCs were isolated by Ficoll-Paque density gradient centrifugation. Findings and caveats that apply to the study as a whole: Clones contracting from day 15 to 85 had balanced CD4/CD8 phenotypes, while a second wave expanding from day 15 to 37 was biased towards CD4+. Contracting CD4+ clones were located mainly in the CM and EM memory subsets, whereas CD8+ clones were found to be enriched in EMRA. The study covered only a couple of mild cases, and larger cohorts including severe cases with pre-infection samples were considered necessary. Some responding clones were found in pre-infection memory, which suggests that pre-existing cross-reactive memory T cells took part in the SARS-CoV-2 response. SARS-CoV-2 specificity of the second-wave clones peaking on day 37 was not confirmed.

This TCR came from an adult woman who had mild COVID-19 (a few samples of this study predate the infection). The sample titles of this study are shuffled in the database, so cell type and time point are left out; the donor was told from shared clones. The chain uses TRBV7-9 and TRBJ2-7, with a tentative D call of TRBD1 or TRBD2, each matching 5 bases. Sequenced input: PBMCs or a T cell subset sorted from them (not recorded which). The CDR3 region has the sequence CASSPAGTPDPYEQYF. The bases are TGTGCCAGCAGCCCCGCCGGGACGCCCGATCCCTACGAGCAGTACTTC. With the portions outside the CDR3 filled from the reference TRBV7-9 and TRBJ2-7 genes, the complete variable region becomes DTGVSQNPRHKITKRGQNVTFRCDPISEHNRLYWYRQTLGQGPEFLTYFQNEAQLEKSRLLSDRFSAERPKGSFSTLEIQRTEQGDSAMYLCASSPAGTPDPYEQYFGPGTRLTVT.